This T cell receptor beta chain was documented in a study of identical twins. There were only healthy Caucasians among the donors. TCRdb analysed the 5' RACE reads with MiXCR anew, one entry per CDR3 protein. Of 350,000 to 500,000 distinct CDR3 sequences in the sample, about a fifth were seen once. V gave up 0 bases and J gave up 4 bases, with 10 bases separating them. The CDR3 is made up of 15 amino acids. The germline V gene encodes CDR1 SGHTA and CDR2 FQGNSA. The sample holds many counts of this clonotype. This chain joins TRBV7-2 and TRBJ2-1; D may be TRBD2 (5 bases). Material: naive T cells sorted from blood. The receptor's source is a man aged 50 to 60 in good health. Written as DNA, the CDR3 is TGTGCCAGCAGCTTAGCCCTAGCCCAATACAATGAGCAGTTCTTC. Translation: CASSLALAQYNEQFF.